Each of the 27 T cell receptor beta chains below was sequenced from the same sample in a study of identical twins. One entry per CDR3 protein results from TCRdb running MiXCR on the 5' RACE reads. This table has 280,000 or so distinct CDR3 sequences, approximately 8% appearing once. The same sample was also studied in work on yellow fever vaccine responses in identical twins.

The sequencing sample was made of memory (CD45RO+) T cells sorted from blood. Every receptor here comes from a woman between 18 and 29 years old in good health.

This clonotype was counted many times. This chain connects TRBV20-1 to TRBJ2-1; TRBD2 aligns across 10 bases. Germline trimming cut 8 bases from V and 9 bases from J; bases unmatched to any gene: 10. The germline gives CDR1 DFQATT, CDR2 SNEGSKA (reference sequence). This CDR3 has 13 amino acids. The chain's CDR3 is CSCQREGLGEQFF. In nucleotides, the CDR3 is TGCAGTTGCCAGCGGGAGGGCCTGGGTGAGCAGTTCTTC.

The table lists this clonotype with many counts. V and J are TRBV7-9 and TRBJ2-3; D is uncertain. Trimming left V 4 bases short and J 3 bases short, with 17 bases between. Per the germline V gene, CDR1 is SEHNR and CDR2 is FQNEAQ (reference sequence). The CDR3 has 16 amino acids. The CDR3 DNA reads as TGTGCCAGCAGCTCCGCCCGTAATACACGGACAGATACGCAGTATTTT. Residues: CASSSARNTRTDTQYF.

This clonotype came up many times. DNA for the CDR3: TGTGCCAGCAGCTTAGGTCCGCAGGGGCGCGAGCAGTACTTC. Its protein is CASSLGPQGREQYF. V is TRBV7-9 and J is TRBJ2-7; perhaps TRBD1 as D (6 bases). The CDR3 is 14 residues long. The V end was cut by 1 base, the J end by 6 bases, with 13 bases between. Germline CDR1 and CDR2: SEHNR and FQNEAQ (reference sequence).

The genes are TRBV5-1 and TRBJ2-1; TRBD1 is a possible D gene (5 bases). CDR3 length equals 15 residues. Germline V gene lookup returns CDR1 SGHRS and CDR2 YFSETQ. V shed 4 bases and J shed 4 bases, with 15 bases lying between them. The CDR3 protein is CASSPWGETYNEQFF. For the CDR3, the DNA is TGCGCCAGCAGCCCCTGGGGCGAGACGTACAATGAGCAGTTCTTC.

This clonotype was seen more than once but under ten times. The junction departs from germline at one end; a sequencing error may be responsible. This chain joins TRBV7-2 and TRBJ2-1; TRBD2 might be the D (6 bases). The CDR3 covers 15 residues. The germline V gene encodes CDR1 SGHTA and CDR2 FQGNSA. CDR3 DNA: TGTGCCAGCAGCCTAGCGCGGGGACCTTACAATGAGCAGTTCTTC. It specifies CASSLARGPYNEQFF. Filled out from reference TRBV7-2 and TRBJ2-1, the complete variable domain reads GAGVSQSPSNKVTEKGKDVELRCDPISGHTALYWYRQSLGQGLEFLIYFQGNSAPDKSGLPSDRFSAERTGGSVSTLTIQRTQQEDSAVYLCASSLARGPYNEQFFGPGTRLTVL.

This clonotype has more than one count but fewer than ten. The chain combines TRBV20-1 with TRBJ2-3; D is perhaps TRBD2 (6 bases). The CDR3 runs to 16 residues. Trimming took 1 base from V and 2 from J, leaving 16 bases between them. Per germline, CDR1 DFQATT and CDR2 SNEGSKA (reference sequence). CDR3 nucleotide sequence: TGCAGTGCTAGAGGGGCGGGACTTCCCTTCACAGATACGCAGTATTTT. Its translation is CSARGAGLPFTDTQYF.

There are many counts of this clonotype. The gene calls are TRBV12-3 or TRBV12-4 and TRBJ1-1, with TRBD1 matching over 9 bases. The CDR3 totals 15 residues. After removal of 6 bases from V and 0 bases from J, the junction contained 5 bases not matched to a gene. CDR3 protein: CASRMGQGLNTEAFF. DNA for the CDR3: TGTGCCAGCAGAATGGGACAGGGCCTGAACACTGAAGCTTTCTTT.

This clonotype was detected ten times or more. This chain connects TRBV4-2 to TRBJ2-2; D is possibly TRBD1 (6 bases). This CDR3 has 17 residues. Trimming pared 3 bases from V and 0 bases from J, leaving 14 bases between. Germline-derived CDR1 and CDR2 are LGHNA and YNFKEQ. The CDR3 sequence is CASSQSQGQTNTGELFF. The CDR3 nucleotides are TGTGCCAGCAGCCAGAGCCAAGGACAGACGAACACCGGGGAGCTGTTTTTT.

This clonotype was picked up a small number of times. The chain carries TRBV20-1 and TRBJ1-5; unclear D gene. This CDR3 comprises 15 residues. Per germline, CDR1 DFQATT and CDR2 SNEGSKA (reference sequence). With 0 bases removed from V and 3 bases from J, the gap between germline ends came to 12 bases. This CDR3 reads CSARDSSKVNQPQHF. The CDR3 bases are TGCAGTGCTAGAGATTCGTCAAAGGTCAATCAGCCCCAGCATTTT.

This clonotype was counted at least ten times. The V and J genes are TRBV24-1 and TRBJ2-7, with D possibly being TRBD1 or TRBD2 (5 bases each). Trimming took 5 bases from V and 1 from J, leaving 17 bases between them. The CDR3 is 16 amino acids. The germline V gene encodes CDR1 KGHDR and CDR2 SFDVKD. Here the CDR3 DNA reads TGTGCCACCAGTGCCTTGGGGGAAAGGGGTTCCTACGAGCAGTACTTC. Translation: CATSALGERGSYEQYF.

This chain uses TRBV4-1 with TRBJ2-1; 10 bases are shared with TRBD1. Trimming took 1 base from V and 12 from J; bases not matched to a gene: 9. The CDR3 contains 15 residues. Germline V lookup: CDR1 MGHRA, CDR2 YSYEKL. The chain's CDR3 is CASSQGTGGGWVQFF. The CDR3 DNA reads as TGCGCCAGCAGCCAAGGGACAGGGGGTGGGTGGGTGCAGTTCTTC.

The rearrangement uses TRBV29-1 and TRBJ1-5; 7 nucleotides agree with TRBD1. Unmatched junction bases numbered 3, after V lost 4 bases and J lost 6 bases. Germline V gene data show CDR1 as SQVTM and CDR2 as ANQGSEA. This CDR3 has 12 residues. In DNA form, the CDR3 reads TGCAGCGTTGGACAGGGCGGTCAGCCCCAGCATTTT. Its protein is CSVGQGGQPQHF.

The rearrangement uses TRBV11-2 and TRBJ2-1; 10 nucleotides agree with TRBD2. Per the germline V gene, CDR1 is SGHAT and CDR2 is FQNNGV. This CDR3 comprises 16 residues. Germline trimming cut 1 base from V and 7 bases from J; bases unmatched to any gene: 7. In nucleotides, the CDR3 is TGTGCCAGCAGCTTAGCCCCTAGCGGGGGAGGTAATGAGCAGTTCTTC. Residues: CASSLAPSGGGNEQFF.

With regard to this clonotype: A much larger clone lies one base from this, so it may be a read error. The chain employs TRBV10-3 and TRBJ1-1; D not certain. CDR1 and CDR2 (germline): ENHRY, SYGVKD. Trimming cost V 6 bases and J 1 base, with 3 bases left between them. This CDR3 spans 11 amino acids. The CDR3 is CAISKNTEAFF. In DNA, the CDR3 is TGTGCCATCAGCAAGAACACTGAAGCTTTCTTT.

The table lists this clonotype with many counts. The chain joins TRBV5-1 to TRBJ2-3; no reliable D call. The CDR3 runs 15 residues. Germline lookup yields CDR1 SGHRS and CDR2 YFSETQ. V was pared by 4 bases and J by 1 base, with 13 bases between. CDR3 amino acids: CASSAEKPGTDTQYF. The DNA for the CDR3 is TGCGCCAGCAGCGCGGAAAAACCTGGCACAGATACGCAGTATTTT.

This chain joins TRBV18 and TRBJ1-5; D gene unclear. V shed 2 bases and J shed 5 bases, with 10 bases lying between them. The CDR3 sequence is 14 residues long. Germline V CDR1 and CDR2: KGHSH, LQKENI. Here the CDR3 reads CASSPGSGDQPQHF. CDR3 sequence (DNA): TGTGCCAGCTCACCAGGGTCGGGTGATCAGCCCCAGCATTTT.

The sample holds a few counts of this clonotype. This chain links TRBV15 with TRBJ2-1; 8 nucleotides line up with TRBD2. Germline assignment: CDR1 LNHNV and CDR2 YYDKDF (reference sequence). V shed 1 base, J shed 3 bases, and the junction held 2 bases outside the gene matches. The CDR3 has 15 amino acids. Written as DNA, the CDR3 is TGTGCCACCAGCAGAGTCCTAGCGGGCTACAATGAGCAGTTCTTC. This translates into CATSRVLAGYNEQFF.

This clonotype occurred many times. V usage is TRBV10-3 and J usage is TRBJ1-3, with unresolved D. V was clipped by 6 bases and J by 0 bases, with 12 bases between them. This CDR3 contains 15 residues. Germline V CDR1 and CDR2: ENHRY, SYGVKD. CDR3 in amino acids: CAIRAPTSSGNTIYF. The CDR3 DNA sequence: TGTGCCATCAGGGCCCCCACGAGCTCTGGAAACACCATATATTTT.

This clonotype was counted at least ten times. The genes are TRBV5-6 and TRBJ2-7; D may match TRBD1 or TRBD2 (5 bases each). V gave up 4 bases and J gave up 0 bases, with 17 bases separating them. There are 16 residues in the CDR3. Germline V gives CDR1 SGHDT, CDR2 YYEEEE. CDR3 in amino acids: CASSSGGTSSSYEQYV. The CDR3 DNA reads as TGTGCCAGCAGCAGTGGGGGTACCTCAAGCTCCTACGAGCAGTACGTC.

The CDR3 spells CASSPVGSGQETQYF. In nucleotides, the CDR3 is TGTGCCAGCAGCCCGGTGGGGTCGGGCCAAGAGACCCAGTACTTC. The V and J genes are TRBV5-6 and TRBJ2-5; D not resolved. CDR1 is SGHDT, CDR2 YYEEEE, per germline. Trimming cost V 4 bases and J 1 base, with 14 bases left between them. CDR3 length: 15 amino acids. Drawing the rest from reference TRBV5-6 and TRBJ2-5, the complete variable domain is DAGVTQSPTHLIKTRGQQVTLRCSPKSGHDTVSWYQQALGQGPQFIFQYYEEEERQRGNFPDRFSGHQFPNYSSELNVNALLLGDSALYLCASSPVGSGQETQYFGPGTRLLVL.

There are a few counts of this clonotype. The chain combines TRBV13 with TRBJ2-6; 11 bases align to TRBD2. Germline-derived CDR1 and CDR2 are PRHDT and FYEKMQ (reference sequence). Trimming took 5 bases from V and 0 from J; bases not matched to a gene: 18. This CDR3 has 22 amino acids. In nucleotides, the CDR3 is TGTGCCAGCAGCCATTCGGGACTAGCGGTTACGAATTCACCCTCTGGGGCCAACGTCCTGACTTTC. As protein: CASSHSGLAVTNSPSGANVLTF.

This clonotype has at least ten counts. The rearrangement links TRBV18 to TRBJ2-1; unclear D gene. There are 13 residues in the CDR3. In germline, CDR1 is KGHSH, CDR2 LQKENI. Trimming shortened V by 5 bases and J by 10 bases, and 15 bases separated the two germline ends. This CDR3 is CASSSGPSKEQFF. CDR3 bases: TGTGCCAGCTCATCAGGACCTTCCAAGGAGCAGTTCTTC.

The rearrangement joins TRBV20-1 to TRBJ2-1, with D possibly TRBD2 on 5 matching bases. Germline CDR1 is DFQATT and CDR2 is SNEGSKA (reference sequence). Trimming took off 6 bases at V and 2 bases at J, with 11 bases between the two ends. The CDR3 totals 13 residues. The CDR3 DNA reads TGCAGTGCGGGAGCGGTAACCTACAATGAGCAGTTCTTC. It is translated as CSAGAVTYNEQFF.

The chain carries TRBV7-2 and TRBJ2-1, with 7 bases matching TRBD1. V dropped 4 bases and J dropped 3; count of bases not matched to a gene: 12. Looked up from germline, CDR1 is SGHTA and CDR2 is FQGNSA. The CDR3 has 17 residues. This chain's CDR3 is CASSSPERQGNYNEQFF. CDR3 bases: TGTGCCAGCAGCTCCCCCGAGAGACAGGGCAACTACAATGAGCAGTTCTTC. The variable domain in full, with the rest retrieved from reference TRBV7-2 and TRBJ2-1, is GAGVSQSPSNKVTEKGKDVELRCDPISGHTALYWYRQSLGQGLEFLIYFQGNSAPDKSGLPSDRFSAERTGGSVSTLTIQRTQQEDSAVYLCASSSPERQGNYNEQFFGPGTRLTVL.

In its sample, this clonotype was seen many times. This chain uses TRBV6-1 with TRBJ2-3; 7 nucleotides line up with TRBD2. The J segment lost 0 bases and the V segment lost 6 bases, leaving 0 bases of the junction unmatched. The CDR3 loop spans 13 amino acids. Germline CDR1 MNHNS, CDR2 SASEGT. The CDR3 reads CASRGGSTDTQYF. CDR3 bases: TGTGCCAGCAGGGGGGGGAGCACAGATACGCAGTATTTT.

Only a few counts were recorded for this clonotype. The chain employs TRBV6-5 and TRBJ2-7, with 12 positions matching TRBD2. With V trimmed by 7 bases and J by 0 bases, 10 bases remained unmatched. CDR1 is MNHEY, CDR2 SVGAGI, per germline. The CDR3 contains 17 residues. This CDR3 reads CASTSSLAGGSSYEQYV. In DNA form, the CDR3 reads TGTGCCAGCACTTCGAGTCTAGCGGGGGGGAGCTCCTACGAGCAGTACGTC.

This clonotype has a handful of counts. The rearrangement uses TRBV3-1 and TRBJ1-2, with D hard to call. The CDR3 runs 15 residues. The germline V gene has CDR1 LGHDT and CDR2 YNNKEL (reference sequence). Trimming removed 0 bases at V and 0 bases at J, with 8 bases between. Here the CDR3 reads CASSQDGEANYGYTF. Here the CDR3 DNA reads TGTGCCAGCAGCCAAGACGGGGAAGCTAACTATGGCTACACCTTC.